Listed below are T cell receptor beta chains from one sample, sequenced in a study of human T cells and chemical hapten exposure. TCRdb used MiXCR to reprocess the RACE reads, holding one entry per CDR3 protein. The sample carries just under 65,000 distinct CDR3 sequences, approximately 11% recorded once. The material sequenced was whole blood, taken in connection with sensitization to the hapten diphenylcyclopropenone (DPC). All receptors come from a woman in her 30s with alopecia areata. Some clones in this sample may be carry-over from other donors' samples. The CDR3 runs from the conserved cysteine through the conserved F or W. A D gene is named only where the DNA matches it firmly. Size values are once, few and many counts, or a class for expanded clones, and some rows have none.

CSVESHPGGAASTDTQYF | TGCAGCGTTGAAAGCCATCCAGGGGGAGCGGCTAGCACAGATACGCAGTATTTT | TRBV29-1 | TRBD1 | TRBJ2-3 | NA
CASIHLPTGELFF | TGTGCCAGCATCCATCTACCCACCGGGGAGCTGTTTTTT | TRBV3-1 | NA | TRBJ2-2 | NA
CASSPQGARNYGYTF | TGTGCCAGCTCACCCCAGGGGGCCAGGAACTATGGCTACACCTTC | TRBV18 | TRBD1 | TRBJ1-2 | many
CASSLGQGGVETQYF | TGTGCCAGCAGCTTGGGACAGGGCGGCGTGGAGACCCAGTACTTC | TRBV5-5 | TRBD1 | TRBJ2-5 | NA
CASSPPTGGLGKLFF | TGTGCCAGCAGTCCTCCAACAGGGGGCCTGGGAAAACTGTTTTTT | TRBV12-3/TRBV12-4 | TRBD1 | TRBJ1-4 | few
CASSSGQGSNQPQHF | TGTGCCAGCAGTTCGGGACAGGGAAGCAATCAGCCCCAGCATTTT | TRBV12-3/TRBV12-4 | TRBD1 | TRBJ1-5 | NA
CASSQVSLGTDSNYGYTF | TGCGCCAGCAGCCAAGTCAGTCTCGGGACGGACTCTAACTATGGCTACACCTTC | TRBV4-1 | NA | TRBJ1-2 | few
CATTGFGREAGGYTF | TGTGCCACCACGGGCTTTGGCAGGGAGGCAGGTGGCTACACCTTC | TRBV28 | NA | TRBJ1-2 | few
CASSRGRTHSNQPQHF | TGTGCCAGCAGTAGGGGACGGACCCATAGCAATCAGCCCCAGCATTTT | TRBV6-5 | NA | TRBJ1-5 | few
CASSSELTDTQYF | TGTGCCAGCAGCTCCGAGCTCACAGATACGCAGTATTTT | TRBV7-9 | NA | TRBJ2-3 | NA
CSAQPTGNVGQYF | TGCAGTGCTCAACCTACCGGGAACGTCGGGCAGTACTTC | TRBV20-1 | NA | TRBJ2-7 | many
CASSRTGAEKLFF | TGTGCCAGCTCCAGGACAGGGGCTGAAAAACTGTTTTTT | TRBV18 | TRBD1 | TRBJ1-4 | NA
CASSLYPRLNSYNEQFF | TGTGCCAGCAGTTTATATCCCCGACTTAACTCCTACAATGAGCAGTTCTTC | TRBV28 | NA | TRBJ2-1 | NA
CASRPAGSTDTQYF | TGTGCCAGCAGACCAGCGGGGAGCACAGATACGCAGTATTTT | TRBV6-5 | TRBD2 | TRBJ2-3 | few
CASSYDANPGEKLFF | TGTGCCAGCAGTTACGACGCGAACCCTGGGGAAAAACTGTTTTTT | TRBV6-6 | NA | TRBJ1-4 | few
CSAYDGSYEQYF | TGCAGTGCTTATGACGGGTCCTACGAGCAGTACTTC | TRBV20-1 | NA | TRBJ2-7 | few
CASSYSGISTDTQYF | TGTGCCAGCAGTTACTCCGGGATAAGCACAGATACGCAGTATTTT | TRBV6-2/TRBV6-3 | NA | TRBJ2-3 | few
CATSRESLGNTEAFF | TGTGCCACCAGCAGAGAAAGCTTAGGGAACACTGAAGCTTTCTTT | TRBV15 | NA | TRBJ1-1 | few
CSASHSAGAYEQYF | TGCAGTGCTAGCCACTCCGCAGGGGCCTACGAGCAGTACTTC | TRBV20-1 | NA | TRBJ2-7 | many
CASSLSRGQRAQGSSGNTIYF | TGTGCCAGCAGCTTGTCAAGGGGCCAGCGGGCCCAGGGGAGCTCTGGAAACACCATATATTTT | TRBV11-3 | NA | TRBJ1-3 | many
CASSLGTWASYGYTF | TGTGCCAGCAGTTTGGGGACCTGGGCTTCTTATGGCTACACCTTC | TRBV12-3/TRBV12-4 | NA | TRBJ1-2 | few
CSAREELTLGNTIYF | TGCAGTGCTAGAGAAGAGCTGACACTCGGAAACACCATATATTTT | TRBV20-1 | NA | TRBJ1-3 | few
CASSNDPGLNTDTQYF | TGTGCCAGTAGTAACGACCCGGGACTCAACACAGATACGCAGTATTTT | TRBV19 | NA | TRBJ2-3 | few
CASSEGSLAAYTDTQYF | TGTGCCAGCAGTGAAGGGTCTCTAGCGGCTTACACAGATACGCAGTATTTT | TRBV2 | TRBD2 | TRBJ2-3 | NA
CSARQGVPYNEQFF | TGCAGTGCTAGACAGGGGGTCCCCTACAATGAGCAGTTCTTC | TRBV20-1 | TRBD1 | TRBJ2-1 | few
CASSPRGDEQFF | TGTGCCAGCTCACCACGTGGTGATGAGCAGTTCTTC | TRBV18 | NA | TRBJ2-1 | few
CASSLGHSSYEQYF | TGCGCCAGCAGCTTGGGACACAGCTCCTACGAGCAGTACTTC | TRBV5-1 | NA | TRBJ2-7 | many
CASSLPRLEAFF | TGTGCCAGCAGCCTTCCGAGACTGGAAGCTTTCTTT | TRBV6-2/TRBV6-3 | NA | TRBJ1-1 | many
CASSEARTFGNTIYF | TGTGCCAGCAGTGAAGCGAGGACGTTTGGAAACACCATATATTTT | TRBV2 | NA | TRBJ1-3 | few
CASSQEVDSGTPGGTGELFF | TGTGCCAGCAGCCAAGAGGTCGATAGCGGCACTCCCGGGGGCACCGGGGAGCTGTTTTTT | TRBV3-2 | NA | TRBJ2-2 | few
CASRAGQSNEKLFF | TGTGCCAGCAGGGCGGGACAGTCTAATGAAAAACTGTTTTTT | TRBV6-6 | TRBD1 | TRBJ1-4 | NA
CASSWRTSGSLNEQFF | TGTGCCAGCAGCTGGCGGACTAGCGGGAGTCTCAATGAGCAGTTCTTC | TRBV7-2 | TRBD2 | TRBJ2-1 | many
CASSFTGRTDTQYF | TGTGCCAGCAGTTTTACAGGGCGCACAGATACGCAGTATTTT | TRBV28 | NA | TRBJ2-3 | few
CASSLTAQKLFF | TGTGCCAGCAGCTTAACAGCCCAAAAACTGTTTTTT | TRBV7-2 | NA | TRBJ1-4 | NA
CASSERLTGGGHYGYTF | TGTGCCAGCAGCGAGAGACTGACAGGGGGCGGTCACTATGGCTACACCTTC | TRBV7-8 | TRBD1 | TRBJ1-2 | many
CASSHTDVNEKLFF | TGTGCCAGCAGCCATACTGACGTTAATGAAAAACTGTTTTTT | TRBV3-1 | NA | TRBJ1-4 | NA